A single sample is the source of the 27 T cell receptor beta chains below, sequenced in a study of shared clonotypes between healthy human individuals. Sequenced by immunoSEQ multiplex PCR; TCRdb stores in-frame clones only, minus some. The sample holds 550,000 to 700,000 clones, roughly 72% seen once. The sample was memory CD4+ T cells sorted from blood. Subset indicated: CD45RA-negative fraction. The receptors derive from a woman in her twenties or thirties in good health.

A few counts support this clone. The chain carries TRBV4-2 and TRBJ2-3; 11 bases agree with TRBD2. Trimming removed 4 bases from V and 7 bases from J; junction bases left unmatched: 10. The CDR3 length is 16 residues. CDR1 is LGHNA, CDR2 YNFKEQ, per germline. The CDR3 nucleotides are TGTGCCAGCAGCCTGGGACTAGCGGCCGCGGGGAATACGCAGTATTTT. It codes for CASSLGLAAAGNTQYF.

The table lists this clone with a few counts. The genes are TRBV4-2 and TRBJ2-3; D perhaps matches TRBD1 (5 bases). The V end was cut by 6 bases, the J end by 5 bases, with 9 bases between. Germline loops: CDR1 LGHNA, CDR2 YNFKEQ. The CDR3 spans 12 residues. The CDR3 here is CASRRTGDTQYF. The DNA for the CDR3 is TGTGCCAGCAGACGCACAGGAGATACGCAGTATTTT.

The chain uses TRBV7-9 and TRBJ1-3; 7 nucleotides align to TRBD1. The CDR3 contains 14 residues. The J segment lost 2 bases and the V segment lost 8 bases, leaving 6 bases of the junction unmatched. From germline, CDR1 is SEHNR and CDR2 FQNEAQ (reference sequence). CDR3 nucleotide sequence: TGTGCCAGCCATTTCACAGGGGCTGGAAACACCATATATTTT. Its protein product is CASHFTGAGNTIYF. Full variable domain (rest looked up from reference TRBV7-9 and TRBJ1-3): DTGVSQNPRHKITKRGQNVTFRCDPISEHNRLYWYRQTLGQGPEFLTYFQNEAQLEKSRLLSDRFSAERPKGSFSTLEIQRTEQGDSAMYLCASHFTGAGNTIYFGEGSWLTVV.

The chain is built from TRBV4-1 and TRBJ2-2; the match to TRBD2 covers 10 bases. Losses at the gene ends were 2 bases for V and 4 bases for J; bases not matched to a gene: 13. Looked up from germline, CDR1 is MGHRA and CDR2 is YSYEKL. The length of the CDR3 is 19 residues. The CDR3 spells CASSQLLNSGRYLTGELFF. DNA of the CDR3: TGCGCCAGCAGCCAATTGTTGAATAGCGGGAGGTACCTCACCGGGGAGCTGTTTTTT.

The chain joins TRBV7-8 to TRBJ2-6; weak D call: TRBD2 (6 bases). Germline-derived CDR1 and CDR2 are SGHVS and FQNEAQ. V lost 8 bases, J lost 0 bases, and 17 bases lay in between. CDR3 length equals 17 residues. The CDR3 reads CASPLLATSSGANVLTF. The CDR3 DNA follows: TGTGCCAGCCCATTATTAGCGACTAGCTCTGGGGCCAACGTCCTGACTTTC. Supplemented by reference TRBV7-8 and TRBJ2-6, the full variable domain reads GAGVSQSPRYKVAKRGQDVALRCDPISGHVSLFWYQQALGQGPEFLTYFQNEAQLDKSGLPSDRFFAERPEGSVSTLKIQRTQQEDSAVYLCASPLLATSSGANVLTFGAGSRLTVL.

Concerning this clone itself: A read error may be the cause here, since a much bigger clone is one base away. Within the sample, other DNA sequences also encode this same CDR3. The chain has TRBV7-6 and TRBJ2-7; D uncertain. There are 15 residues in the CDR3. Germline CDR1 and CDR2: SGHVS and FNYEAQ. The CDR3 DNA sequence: TGTGCCAGCAGCTTATTCCCATCGAGCTCCTATGAGCAGTACTTC. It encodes CASSLFPSSSYEQYF.

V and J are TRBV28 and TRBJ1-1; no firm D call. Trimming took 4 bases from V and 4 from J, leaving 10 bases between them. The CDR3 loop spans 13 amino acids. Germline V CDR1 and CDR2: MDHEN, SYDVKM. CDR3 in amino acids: CASSSYRPTEAFF. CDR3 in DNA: TGTGCCAGCAGTTCCTATCGCCCCACTGAAGCTTTCTTT. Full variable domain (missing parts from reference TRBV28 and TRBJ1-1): DVKVTQSSRYLVKRTGEKVFLECVQDMDHENMFWYRQDPGLGLRLIYFSYDVKMKEKGDIPEGYSVSREKKERFSLILESASTNQTSMYLCASSSYRPTEAFFGQGTRLTVV.

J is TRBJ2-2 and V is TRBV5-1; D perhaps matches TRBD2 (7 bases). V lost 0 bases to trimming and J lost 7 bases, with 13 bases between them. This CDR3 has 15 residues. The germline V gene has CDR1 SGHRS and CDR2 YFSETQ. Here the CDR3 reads CASSLAGGLDGELFF. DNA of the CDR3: TGCGCCAGCAGCTTGGCCGGGGGGCTCGACGGGGAGCTGTTTTTT.

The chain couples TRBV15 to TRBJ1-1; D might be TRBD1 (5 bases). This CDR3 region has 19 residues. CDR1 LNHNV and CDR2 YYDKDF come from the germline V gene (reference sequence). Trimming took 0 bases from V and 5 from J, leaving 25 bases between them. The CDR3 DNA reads TGTGCCACCAGCAGAGATACGGGAAGGATGTGGGTCTCAGGGACTGAAGCTTTCTTT. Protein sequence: CATSRDTGRMWVSGTEAFF.

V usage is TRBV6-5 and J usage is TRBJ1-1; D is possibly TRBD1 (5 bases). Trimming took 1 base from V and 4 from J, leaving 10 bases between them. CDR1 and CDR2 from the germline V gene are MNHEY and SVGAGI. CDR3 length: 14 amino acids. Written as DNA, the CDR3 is TGTGCCAGCAGTTACTGGGGCAGCTCCACTGAAGCTTTCTTT. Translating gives CASSYWGSSTEAFF.

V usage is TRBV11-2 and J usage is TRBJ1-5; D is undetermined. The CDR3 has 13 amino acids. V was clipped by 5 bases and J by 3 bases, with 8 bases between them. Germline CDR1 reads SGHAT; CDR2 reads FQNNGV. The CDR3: CASSPGPNQPQHF. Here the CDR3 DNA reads TGTGCCAGCAGCCCTGGACCCAATCAGCCCCAGCATTTT.

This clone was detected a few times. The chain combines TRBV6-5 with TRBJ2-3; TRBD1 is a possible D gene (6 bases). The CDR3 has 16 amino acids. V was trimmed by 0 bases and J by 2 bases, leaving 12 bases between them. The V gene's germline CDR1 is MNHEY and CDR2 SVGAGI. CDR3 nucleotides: TGTGCCAGCAGTTACTCGCCAGGGGCGTACACAGATACGCAGTATTTT. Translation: CASSYSPGAYTDTQYF.

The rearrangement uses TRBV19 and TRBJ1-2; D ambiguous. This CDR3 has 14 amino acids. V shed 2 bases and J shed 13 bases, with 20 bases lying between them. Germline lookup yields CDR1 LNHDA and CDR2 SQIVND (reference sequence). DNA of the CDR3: TGTGCCAGTAGTATATCGAAACCGCATTATGGGCTCACCTTC. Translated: CASSISKPHYGLTF.

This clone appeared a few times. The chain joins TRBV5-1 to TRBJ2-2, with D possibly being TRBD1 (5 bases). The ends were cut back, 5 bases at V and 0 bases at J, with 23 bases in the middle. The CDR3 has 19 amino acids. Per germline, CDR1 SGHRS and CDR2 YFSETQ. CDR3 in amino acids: CASRYSRDLIGANTGELFF. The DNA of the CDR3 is TGCGCCAGCAGATACAGCAGGGATTTGATAGGAGCGAACACCGGGGAGCTGTTTTTT.

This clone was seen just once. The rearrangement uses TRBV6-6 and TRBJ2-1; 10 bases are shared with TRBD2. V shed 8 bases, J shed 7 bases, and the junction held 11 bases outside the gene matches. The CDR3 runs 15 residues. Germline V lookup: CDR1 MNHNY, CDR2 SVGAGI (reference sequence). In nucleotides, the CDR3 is TGTGCCAGCGTAGGGGCTAGCGGGAGTCGGAATGAGCAGTTCTTC. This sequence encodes CASVGASGSRNEQFF.

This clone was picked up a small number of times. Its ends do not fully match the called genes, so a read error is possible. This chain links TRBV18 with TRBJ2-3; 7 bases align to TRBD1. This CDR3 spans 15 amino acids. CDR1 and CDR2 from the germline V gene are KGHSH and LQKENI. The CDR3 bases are TGTGCCAGCTCACCAAGGAACAGGGGCACCGATACGCAGTATTTT. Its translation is CASSPRNRGTDTQYF.

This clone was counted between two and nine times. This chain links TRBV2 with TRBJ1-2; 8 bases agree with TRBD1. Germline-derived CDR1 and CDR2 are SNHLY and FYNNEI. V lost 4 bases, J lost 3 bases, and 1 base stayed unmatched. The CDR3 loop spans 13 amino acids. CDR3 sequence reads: CASSVTGDYGYTF. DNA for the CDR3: TGTGCCAGCAGTGTGACAGGGGACTATGGCTACACCTTC.

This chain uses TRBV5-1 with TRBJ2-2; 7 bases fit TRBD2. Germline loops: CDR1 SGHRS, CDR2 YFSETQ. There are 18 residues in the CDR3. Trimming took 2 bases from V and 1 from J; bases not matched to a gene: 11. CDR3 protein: CASSFLRPGGKNTGELFF. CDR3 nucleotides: TGCGCCAGCAGCTTCCTAAGACCGGGGGGAAAGAACACCGGGGAGCTGTTTTTT.

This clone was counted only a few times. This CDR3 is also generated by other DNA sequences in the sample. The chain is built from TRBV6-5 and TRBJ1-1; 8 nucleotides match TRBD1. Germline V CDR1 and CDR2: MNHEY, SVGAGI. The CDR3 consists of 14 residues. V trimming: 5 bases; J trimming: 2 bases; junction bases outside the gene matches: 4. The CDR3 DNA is TGTGCCAGCAGTATCGACAGGGGCAACACTGAAGCTTTCTTT. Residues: CASSIDRGNTEAFF.

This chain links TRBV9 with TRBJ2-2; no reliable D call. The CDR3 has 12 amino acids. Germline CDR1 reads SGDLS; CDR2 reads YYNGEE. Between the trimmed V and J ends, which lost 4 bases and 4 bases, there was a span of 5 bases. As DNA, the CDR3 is TGTGCCAGCAGCCCCTTCACCGGGGAGCTGTTTTTT. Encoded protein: CASSPFTGELFF.

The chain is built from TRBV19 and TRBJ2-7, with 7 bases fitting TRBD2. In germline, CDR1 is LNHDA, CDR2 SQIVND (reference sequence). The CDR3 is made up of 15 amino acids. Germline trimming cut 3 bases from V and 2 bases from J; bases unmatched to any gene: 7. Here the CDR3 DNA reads TGTGCCAGTAGTATTTCAGGGCTAGCGGCCTACGAGCAGTACTTC. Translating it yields CASSISGLAAYEQYF.

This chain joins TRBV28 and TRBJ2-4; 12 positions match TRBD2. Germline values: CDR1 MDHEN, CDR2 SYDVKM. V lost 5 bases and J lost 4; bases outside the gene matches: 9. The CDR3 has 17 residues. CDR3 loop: CASSPRTSGTLKNIQYF. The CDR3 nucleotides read TGTGCCAGCAGTCCCCGGACTAGCGGGACCCTTAAAAACATTCAGTACTTC.

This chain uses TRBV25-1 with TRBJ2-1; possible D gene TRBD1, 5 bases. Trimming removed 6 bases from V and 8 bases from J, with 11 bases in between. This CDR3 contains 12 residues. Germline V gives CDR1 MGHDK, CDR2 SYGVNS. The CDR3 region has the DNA TGTGCCAGCAGGATTCAGGGTTATGAGCAGTTCTTC. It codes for CASRIQGYEQFF. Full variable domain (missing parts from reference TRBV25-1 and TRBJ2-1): EADIYQTPRYLVIGTGKKITLECSQTMGHDKMYWYQQDPGMELHLIHYSYGVNSTEKGDLSSESTVSRIRTEHFPLTLESARPSHTSQYLCASRIQGYEQFFGPGTRLTVL.

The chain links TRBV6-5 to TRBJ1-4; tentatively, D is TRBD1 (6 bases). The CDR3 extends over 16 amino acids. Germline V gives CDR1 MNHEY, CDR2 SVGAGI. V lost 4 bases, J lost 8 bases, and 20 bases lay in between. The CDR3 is CASSSILTGMQEKLFF. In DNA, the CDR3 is TGTGCCAGCAGTTCGATACTTACAGGGATGCAGGAAAAACTGTTTTTT.

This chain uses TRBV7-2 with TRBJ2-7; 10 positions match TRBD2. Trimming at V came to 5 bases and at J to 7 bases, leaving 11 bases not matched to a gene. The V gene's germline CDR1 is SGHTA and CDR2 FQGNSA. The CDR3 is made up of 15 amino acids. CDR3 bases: TGTGCCAGCAGCATGCAGCTAGCGGGAGCCGGAGAGCAGTACTTC. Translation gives CASSMQLAGAGEQYF.

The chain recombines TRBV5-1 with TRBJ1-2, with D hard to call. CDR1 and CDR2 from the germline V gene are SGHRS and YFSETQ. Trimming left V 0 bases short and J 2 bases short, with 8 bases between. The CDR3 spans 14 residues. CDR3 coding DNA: TGCGCCAGCAGCTTGGTTTGGGCCAACTATGGCTACACCTTC. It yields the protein CASSLVWANYGYTF.

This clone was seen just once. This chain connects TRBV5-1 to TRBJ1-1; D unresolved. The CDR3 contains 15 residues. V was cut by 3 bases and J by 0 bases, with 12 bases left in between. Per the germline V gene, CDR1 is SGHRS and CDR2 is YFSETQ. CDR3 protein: CASSYGLQLNTEAFF. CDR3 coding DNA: TGCGCCAGCAGCTATGGGTTACAGTTGAACACTGAAGCTTTCTTT.